The 31 T cell receptor beta chains below were found in one sample sequenced in a study of cytomegalovirus exposure and HLA in healthy donors. PCR amplification relied on 60 Vbeta primers (plus 13 Jbeta primers). Assay used: immunoSEQ multiplex PCR; TCRdb lists only in-frame clones, some missing. The sample lists about 200,000 clones, about 78% occurring once. Sequences were obtained from PBMCs. These receptors originate from a male donor in good health and CMV-seronegative.

The J gene is TRBJ2-7, the V gene TRBV9, with D perhaps matching TRBD2 (5 bases). V gave up 3 bases and J gave up 6 bases, with 16 bases separating them. The V gene's germline CDR1 is SGDLS and CDR2 YYNGEE. The CDR3 totals 14 residues. CDR3 bases: TGTGCCAGCAGCGGTGGACTGGGGTGGGTCGAGCAGTACTTC. Its translation: CASSGGLGWVEQYF.

This chain connects TRBV9 to TRBJ2-2, with a possible D match to TRBD2 (6 bases). V dropped 2 bases and J dropped 1 base, with 12 bases sitting between them. The CDR3 spans 16 residues. Looked up from germline, CDR1 is SGDLS and CDR2 is YYNGEE. CDR3 in DNA: TGTGCCAGCAGCGTGGGGGGAGTAGTGAACACCGGGGAGCTGTTTTTT. Residues: CASSVGGVVNTGELFF.

This chain connects TRBV28 to TRBJ1-5; perhaps TRBD1 as D (6 bases). The CDR3 extends over 17 amino acids. CDR1 is MDHEN, CDR2 SYDVKM, per germline. With 1 base removed from V and 3 bases from J, the gap between germline ends came to 16 bases. CDR3 loop: CASSLSGDILFNQPQHF. CDR3 bases: TGTGCCAGCAGTTTATCAGGGGACATACTTTTCAATCAGCCCCAGCATTTT.

This clone showed up just a few times. The CDR3 region is CASSPPPGGVRYGYTF. CDR3 coding DNA: TGTGCCAGCAGTCCACCCCCGGGGGGGGTCCGCTATGGCTACACCTTC. V and J are TRBV28 and TRBJ1-2; TRBD1 might be the D (5 bases). This CDR3 is built from 16 residues. V lost 5 bases and J 4 bases, leaving 20 bases between the germline ends. Germline values: CDR1 MDHEN, CDR2 SYDVKM.

The count of this clone is one. The rearrangement uses TRBV2 and TRBJ2-3, with D possibly being TRBD2 (5 bases). Trimming stripped 6 bases from V and 2 bases from J, with 12 bases between. The CDR3 contains 14 residues. Per germline, CDR1 SNHLY and CDR2 FYNNEI. CDR3: CASRFSEYTDTQYF. The CDR3 DNA sequence: TGTGCCAGCAGGTTTAGCGAATACACAGATACGCAGTATTTT.

In its sample, this clone was seen once. This chain connects TRBV18 to TRBJ2-1, with 9 bases that match TRBD1. The CDR3 contains 15 residues. Germline CDR1 reads KGHSH; CDR2 reads LQKENI. V lost 3 bases, J lost 7 bases, and 7 bases stayed unmatched. The CDR3 DNA sequence: TGTGCCAGCTCACCCCGGGACAGGGTTTTGAATGAGCAGTTCTTC. This translates into CASSPRDRVLNEQFF.

This clone was counted a few times. The chain uses TRBV18 and TRBJ1-2; 9 bases map to TRBD1. Trimming took 2 bases from V and 3 from J; bases not matched to a gene: 7. The CDR3 is made up of 16 amino acids. CDR1 is KGHSH, CDR2 LQKENI, per germline. The CDR3 coding sequence is TGTGCCAGCTCACCAACCGGGACAGGGTACGACTATGGCTACACCTTC. Protein: CASSPTGTGYDYGYTF. Based on the CDR3 plus reference TRBV18 and TRBJ1-2, the full variable domain is NAGVMQNPRHLVRRRGQEARLRCSPMKGHSHVYWYRQLPEEGLKFMVYLQKENIIDESGMPKERFSAEFPKEGPSILRIQQVVRGDSAAYFCASSPTGTGYDYGYTFGSGTRLTVV.

This chain links TRBV6-1 with TRBJ1-1; D might be TRBD1 (6 bases). Germline V gives CDR1 MNHNS, CDR2 SASEGT. This CDR3 is built from 14 residues. V was cut by 10 bases and J by 0 bases, with 15 bases left in between. The chain's CDR3 is CATASQGLNTEAFF. CDR3 sequence (DNA): TGTGCCACAGCTTCACAGGGCTTGAACACTGAAGCTTTCTTT.

V is TRBV2 and J is TRBJ1-1; TRBD1 is a possible D gene (5 bases). V shed 3 bases and J shed 5 bases, with 10 bases lying between them. The germline gives CDR1 SNHLY, CDR2 FYNNEI. This CDR3 comprises 13 residues. CDR3 protein: CASSEAPGTEAFF. The CDR3, as DNA: TGTGCCAGCAGTGAGGCCCCAGGGACTGAAGCTTTCTTT.

This sequence joins TRBV5-1 and TRBJ1-4; 7 bases align to TRBD1. V gave up 3 bases and J gave up 8 bases; unmatched junction bases: 7. CDR3 length: 14 amino acids. The germline gives CDR1 SGHRS, CDR2 YFSETQ. The chain's CDR3 is CASSSGQAGEKLFF. DNA for the CDR3: TGCGCCAGCAGCTCAGGACAGGCAGGGGAAAAACTGTTTTTT. Supplemented by reference TRBV5-1 and TRBJ1-4, the full variable domain reads KAGVTQTPRYLIKTRGQQVTLSCSPISGHRSVSWYQQTPGQGLQFLFEYFSETQRNKGNFPGRFSGRQFSNSRSEMNVSTLELGDSALYLCASSSGQAGEKLFFGSGTQLSVL.

This clone was seen a few times. The chain carries TRBV7-3 and TRBJ2-2; 10 nucleotides line up with TRBD2. Germline CDR1 and CDR2: SGHTA and FQGTGA. J gave up 4 bases and V 0 bases, and 5 bases lay outside the gene matches. The CDR3 is made up of 17 amino acids. CDR3 protein: CASSLTSGLASTGELFF. The CDR3 DNA follows: TGTGCCAGCAGCTTAACATCGGGACTAGCGAGCACCGGGGAGCTGTTTTTT.

This clone was seen repeatedly, ten times or more. V is TRBV7-6 and J is TRBJ2-7, with 9 bases identical to TRBD2. V shed 0 bases, J shed 6 bases, and the junction held 6 bases outside the gene matches. Germline assignment: CDR1 SGHVS and CDR2 FNYEAQ. The CDR3 spans 15 residues. CDR3 amino acids: CASSLAAGGPFEQYF. CDR3 sequence (DNA): TGTGCCAGCAGCTTAGCGGCGGGAGGGCCTTTCGAGCAGTACTTC.

V usage is TRBV7-9 and J usage is TRBJ2-7; 13 nucleotides match TRBD2. V shed 5 bases and J 5 bases; nucleotides not matched to a gene: 15. This CDR3 region has 18 residues. Germline V gene lookup returns CDR1 SEHNR and CDR2 FQNEAQ (reference sequence). The CDR3 DNA is TGTGCCAGCAGCCCAATACGGTCCCGACTAGCGGGAGGTGACGAGCAGTACTTC. Translating gives CASSPIRSRLAGGDEQYF.

The chain recombines TRBV5-4 with TRBJ2-3; D ambiguous. V lost 2 bases and J 4 bases, leaving 11 bases between the germline ends. The CDR3 has 14 amino acids. The germline CDR1 and CDR2 sequences are SGHNT and YYREEE (reference sequence). The CDR3 region has the DNA TGTGCCAGCAGCTTAAGAGGAGTTGCAGATACGCAGTATTTT. The encoded protein is CASSLRGVADTQYF.

The chain combines TRBV6-6 with TRBJ2-7; no clear D. V was pared by 5 bases and J by 3 bases, with 8 bases between. The V gene's germline CDR1 is MNHNY and CDR2 SVGAGI (reference sequence). This CDR3 contains 12 residues. The CDR3 is CASSHINYEQYF. The CDR3 coding sequence is TGTGCCAGCAGTCACATTAACTACGAGCAGTACTTC.

The V call is TRBV5-4, the J call TRBJ2-1; 10 bases match TRBD1. The germline V gene encodes CDR1 SGHNT and CDR2 YYREEE (reference sequence). This CDR3 is built from 20 residues. Losses at the gene ends were 0 bases for V and 0 bases for J; bases not matched to a gene: 12. CDR3 residues: CASSLARGQGIQSSYNEQFF. The CDR3, as DNA: TGTGCCAGCAGCTTGGCCCGGGGACAGGGGATCCAAAGCTCCTACAATGAGCAGTTCTTC. The entire variable domain, with the rest obtained from reference TRBV5-4 and TRBJ2-1, is as follows: ETGVTQSPTHLIKTRGQQVTLRCSSQSGHNTVSWYQQALGQGPQFIFQYYREEENGRGNFPPRFSGLQFPNYSSELNVNALELDDSALYLCASSLARGQGIQSSYNEQFFGPGTRLTVL.

In DNA, the CDR3 is TGTGCCAGCAGGGGGGACAGGGGGTTTGGTCAGCCCCAGCATTTT. Its translation: CASRGDRGFGQPQHF. The genes are TRBV27 and TRBJ1-5; TRBD1 aligns across 11 bases. With V trimmed by 6 bases and J by 6 bases, 7 bases remained unmatched. The CDR3 sequence is 15 residues long. Germline V gene sequence: CDR1 MNHEY, CDR2 SMNVEV (reference sequence).

The chain carries TRBV5-1 and TRBJ2-1; D gene ambiguous. Trimming removed 0 bases at V and 0 bases at J, with 4 bases between. The CDR3 contains 14 residues. CDR1 and CDR2 from the germline V gene are SGHRS and YFSETQ. The CDR3: CASSLASSYNEQFF. The CDR3 bases are TGCGCCAGCAGCTTGGCTAGCTCCTACAATGAGCAGTTCTTC.

The V and J genes are TRBV6-1 and TRBJ1-2; D gene unclear. The CDR3 has 13 amino acids. Trimming left V 6 bases short and J 5 bases short, with 13 bases between. In germline, CDR1 is MNHNS, CDR2 SASEGT. The CDR3 loop is CASRDGEAYGYTF. The CDR3 nucleotides read TGTGCCAGCAGGGACGGGGAGGCATATGGCTACACCTTC.

The V gene is TRBV19, the J gene TRBJ2-7; the D gene is possibly TRBD2 (5 bases). The ends were cut back, 7 bases at V and 0 bases at J, with 19 bases in the middle. Germline assignment: CDR1 LNHDA and CDR2 SQIVND (reference sequence). This CDR3 has 16 residues. The CDR3 region is CASTSEGTGGSYEQYF. The CDR3 DNA is TGTGCCAGTACCTCAGAGGGTACGGGTGGCTCCTACGAGCAGTACTTC.

This chain joins TRBV19 and TRBJ2-6, with a possible D match to TRBD1 (5 bases). This CDR3 contains 16 residues. Trimming took off 3 bases at V and 2 bases at J, with 11 bases between the two ends. In germline, CDR1 is LNHDA, CDR2 SQIVND (reference sequence). The CDR3 loop is CASSIERGAGANVLTF. The CDR3, as DNA: TGTGCCAGTAGTATTGAAAGGGGTGCTGGGGCCAACGTCCTGACTTTC.

This sequence joins TRBV5-1 and TRBJ1-1; 9 nucleotides agree with TRBD1. The CDR3 consists of 15 residues. Per germline, CDR1 SGHRS and CDR2 YFSETQ. V trimming: 4 bases; J trimming: 1 base; junction bases outside the gene matches: 5. The CDR3 DNA follows: TGCGCCAGCAGCCTTACGACAGGGGGGAACACTGAAGCTTTCTTT. It specifies CASSLTTGGNTEAFF.

In DNA form, the CDR3 reads TGTGCCAGCAGCAAAGACAGGGAAGGAGGGCACAATGAGCAGTTCTTC. Residues: CASSKDREGGHNEQFF. J is TRBJ2-1 and V is TRBV7-9, with D possibly TRBD1 on 7 matching bases. V lost 5 bases and J lost 5, with 19 bases in between. Germline values: CDR1 SEHNR, CDR2 FQNEAQ (reference sequence). The CDR3 is 16 residues long.

The chain couples TRBV4-1 to TRBJ2-5; 7 bases agree with TRBD1. Germline CDR1 MGHRA, CDR2 YSYEKL. Trimming took 1 base from V and 5 from J; bases not matched to a gene: 1. The CDR3 totals 13 residues. The CDR3 DNA reads as TGCGCCAGCAGCCAAGTAGGGGGCGAGACCCAGTACTTC. Amino acid sequence: CASSQVGGETQYF.

The V gene is TRBV4-1, the J gene TRBJ2-5, with TRBD2 matching 13 bases. The J call may be wrong; the DNA end is better matched by TRBJ2-7. The germline gives CDR1 MGHRA, CDR2 YSYEKL. The CDR3 sequence is 16 residues long. The CDR3 sequence: CASSQATSGRIYEQYF. CDR3 nucleotides: TGCGCCAGCAGCCAAGCGACTAGCGGGAGGATCTACGAGCAGTACTTC.

This chain links TRBV4-1 with TRBJ2-2; 8 bases are a match to TRBD1. CDR1 MGHRA and CDR2 YSYEKL come from the germline V gene. The V gene end was trimmed by 1 base and the J gene end by 5 bases; junction bases not matched to a gene: 9. CDR3 length: 17 amino acids. The CDR3 spells CASSQGWTRGQTGELFF. The CDR3 DNA is TGCGCCAGCAGCCAAGGATGGACCAGGGGGCAGACCGGGGAGCTGTTTTTT.

This clone was observed a few times. The chain combines TRBV5-6 with TRBJ2-2; D might be TRBD2 (5 bases). V shed 3 bases and J shed 1 base, with 7 bases lying between them. CDR3 size: 14 residues. Germline loops: CDR1 SGHDT, CDR2 YYEEEE. CDR3 DNA: TGTGCCAGCAGCTGGACTTTGAACACCGGGGAGCTGTTTTTT. Translated, it gives CASSWTLNTGELFF.

This clone was detected a few times. This chain connects TRBV25-1 to TRBJ1-4, with 10 bases that match TRBD1. The CDR3 sequence is 15 residues long. J gave up 8 bases and V 4 bases, and 7 bases lay outside the gene matches. Germline V gene lookup returns CDR1 MGHDK and CDR2 SYGVNS. CDR3 protein: CASSVRGQGLEKLFF. The CDR3 DNA sequence: TGTGCCAGCAGTGTACGGGGACAGGGGTTAGAAAAACTGTTTTTT.

This chain links TRBV19 with TRBJ2-5; weak D call: TRBD2 (6 bases). Germline CDR1 and CDR2: LNHDA and SQIVND (reference sequence). V shed 7 bases and J shed 5 bases, with 20 bases lying between them. The CDR3 runs 15 residues. The CDR3 coding sequence is TGTGCCAGTAACGAAAAGGTGGGAGGAGGCGAGACCCAGTACTTC. Translating it yields CASNEKVGGGETQYF. Together with reference TRBV19 and TRBJ2-5, the CDR3 gives the full variable domain: DGGITQSPKYLFRKEGQNVTLSCEQNLNHDAMYWYRQDPGQGLRLIYYSQIVNDFQKGDIAEGYSVSREKKESFPLTVTSAQKNPTAFYLCASNEKVGGGETQYFGPGTRLLVL.

The rearrangement links TRBV14 to TRBJ2-1; 8 bases map to TRBD2. CDR1 is SGHDN and CDR2 is FVKESK in the germline V gene. The CDR3 length is 14 residues. The trim removed 5 bases at V and 10 bases at J, leaving 10 bases unmatched. Here the CDR3 DNA reads TGTGCCAGCAGCGCCCTTCGGACTAGCATAGAGCAGTTCTTC. Its protein is CASSALRTSIEQFF.

The chain recombines TRBV19 with TRBJ1-2; maybe TRBD1 (5 bases). The CDR3 length is 14 residues. Germline V lookup: CDR1 LNHDA, CDR2 SQIVND (reference sequence). Trimming took off 3 bases at V and 4 bases at J, with 12 bases between the two ends. This CDR3 is CASSIEGLSYGYTF. Written as DNA, the CDR3 is TGTGCCAGTAGTATCGAGGGACTTTCCTATGGCTACACCTTC. The full variable domain, its missing parts supplied by reference TRBV19 and TRBJ1-2, is DGGITQSPKYLFRKEGQNVTLSCEQNLNHDAMYWYRQDPGQGLRLIYYSQIVNDFQKGDIAEGYSVSREKKESFPLTVTSAQKNPTAFYLCASSIEGLSYGYTFGSGTRLTVV.